The 27 T cell receptor beta chains below all came from one sample that was sequenced in a study of PD-L1 blockade in urothelial cancer. Time point here: pretreatment peripheral blood. Clones were sequenced by immunoSEQ multiplex PCR, and TCRdb holds only the in-frame ones, with some missing. The sample shows around 100,000 clones, around 89% of them seen only once. The sample was PBMCs, taken around atezolizumab (anti-PD-L1) treatment. All receptors come from a man between 60 and 70 years old with urothelial cancer.

This chain joins TRBV7-9 and TRBJ1-4; D may be TRBD1 (6 bases). Trimming stripped 2 bases from V and 7 bases from J, with 14 bases between. The CDR3 runs 15 residues. The V gene's germline CDR1 is SEHNR and CDR2 FQNEAQ (reference sequence). This CDR3 is CASSLTGSIGEKLFF. In DNA form, the CDR3 reads TGTGCCAGCAGCTTAACAGGGTCGATTGGTGAAAAACTGTTTTTT.

The chain recombines TRBV28 with TRBJ1-3; tentative D call: TRBD1 (5 bases). Germline-derived CDR1 and CDR2 are MDHEN and SYDVKM. This CDR3 has 18 amino acids. The ends were cut back, 2 bases at V and 0 bases at J, with 17 bases in the middle. This chain's CDR3 is CASSLSFASGVSGNTIYF. CDR3 nucleotide sequence: TGTGCCAGCAGTTTAAGTTTTGCCTCGGGGGTCTCTGGAAACACCATATATTTT. The full variable domain, rest sourced from reference TRBV28 and TRBJ1-3, is DVKVTQSSRYLVKRTGEKVFLECVQDMDHENMFWYRQDPGLGLRLIYFSYDVKMKEKGDIPEGYSVSREKKERFSLILESASTNQTSMYLCASSLSFASGVSGNTIYFGEGSWLTVV.

The chain couples TRBV29-1 to TRBJ2-1, with a possible D match to TRBD2 (5 bases). The CDR3 loop spans 13 amino acids. Germline CDR1 reads SQVTM; CDR2 reads ANQGSEA. The germline V and J ends were trimmed by 5 bases and 4 bases, with 12 bases remaining between them. CDR3 in amino acids: CSVRGPMYNEQFF. Written as DNA, the CDR3 is TGCAGCGTTAGAGGGCCGATGTACAATGAGCAGTTCTTC.

The chain combines TRBV4-1 with TRBJ1-1; D remains unclear. The V and J ends lost 1 base and 7 bases respectively, with 13 bases between them. There are 14 residues in the CDR3. CDR1 is MGHRA and CDR2 is YSYEKL in the germline V gene. For the CDR3, the DNA is TGCGCCAGCAGCCAAGCGGCCCGATCGGGTGAAGCTTTCTTT. This gives the protein CASSQAARSGEAFF.

The chain combines TRBV7-2 with TRBJ2-3; the match to TRBD2 covers 11 bases. The germline V gene encodes CDR1 SGHTA and CDR2 FQGNSA. The CDR3 consists of 17 residues. V shed 1 base, J shed 5 bases, and the junction held 8 bases outside the gene matches. The CDR3 sequence: CASSLGFSGGAIDTQYF. In DNA form, the CDR3 reads TGTGCCAGCAGCTTAGGGTTTAGCGGGGGGGCGATAGATACGCAGTATTTT.

This chain joins TRBV7-9 and TRBJ2-5; 7 nucleotides align to TRBD1. With 0 bases clipped from V and 4 bases from J, the junction kept 8 bases outside the gene matches. Looked up from germline, CDR1 is SEHNR and CDR2 is FQNEAQ (reference sequence). The CDR3 spans 16 residues. CDR3 loop: CASSLAPRGSGETQYF. CDR3 nucleotides: TGTGCCAGCAGCTTAGCTCCCAGGGGGAGTGGAGAGACCCAGTACTTC.

This clone appeared once. This rearrangement joins TRBV7-2 to TRBJ2-3, with a possible D match to TRBD2 (5 bases). This CDR3 region has 13 residues. CDR1 is SGHTA and CDR2 is FQGNSA in the germline V gene. Trimming cost V 5 bases and J 4 bases, with 10 bases left between them. The CDR3 sequence: CASSLRRSDTQYF. The DNA of the CDR3 is TGTGCCAGCAGCCTCAGGAGGTCAGATACGCAGTATTTT.

This chain connects TRBV25-1 to TRBJ1-1; the D gene is possibly TRBD1 (5 bases). The CDR3 loop spans 16 amino acids. Looked up from germline, CDR1 is MGHDK and CDR2 is SYGVNS. The V end lost 2 bases, the J end lost 5 bases, and 18 bases lay between the germline ends. CDR3 sequence: CASSERAGQGKTEAFF. The CDR3 DNA reads TGTGCCAGCAGTGAACGGGCGGGGCAGGGAAAGACTGAAGCTTTCTTT.

The chain carries TRBV19 and TRBJ2-7; D perhaps matches TRBD1 (6 bases). V was clipped by 7 bases and J by 2 bases, with 9 bases between them. Per germline, CDR1 LNHDA and CDR2 SQIVND (reference sequence). The CDR3 consists of 12 residues. CDR3 loop: CASTDRTYEQYF. The CDR3 DNA reads TGTGCCAGTACCGACAGGACCTACGAGCAGTACTTC.

The chain is built from TRBV7-8 and TRBJ1-2; the match to TRBD1 covers 8 bases. The CDR3 extends over 14 amino acids. Trimming removed 5 bases from V and 8 bases from J; junction bases left unmatched: 10. Germline values: CDR1 SGHVS, CDR2 FQNEAQ. In DNA, the CDR3 is TGTGCCAGCAGCCCGACCAGGACAGGGTGGGGCTACACCTTC. Its protein is CASSPTRTGWGYTF.

The CDR3 sequence: CASSLARTGAYEQYF. The CDR3 DNA sequence: TGTGCCAGCAGCTTAGCGCGGACAGGAGCCTACGAGCAGTACTTC. The V call is TRBV7-8, the J call TRBJ2-7, with TRBD1 matching over 7 bases. The V gene's germline CDR1 is SGHVS and CDR2 FQNEAQ. With V trimmed by 0 bases and J by 2 bases, 4 bases remained unmatched. The CDR3 runs 15 residues. The entire variable domain, with the rest obtained from reference TRBV7-8 and TRBJ2-7, is as follows: GAGVSQSPRYKVAKRGQDVALRCDPISGHVSLFWYQQALGQGPEFLTYFQNEAQLDKSGLPSDRFFAERPEGSVSTLKIQRTQQEDSAVYLCASSLARTGAYEQYFGPGTRLTVT.

The DNA of the CDR3 is TGTGCCAGCAGTTCAACCCGGGGGGTAGGTGAAGCTTTCTTT. Translating gives CASSSTRGVGEAFF. V and J are TRBV27 and TRBJ1-1; tentatively, D is TRBD1 (5 bases). V shed 4 bases and J shed 7 bases, with 16 bases lying between them. Germline CDR1 is MNHEY and CDR2 is SMNVEV (reference sequence). The CDR3 is 14 amino acids.

This sequence joins TRBV7-2 and TRBJ2-1; 8 nucleotides match TRBD2. The germline CDR1 and CDR2 sequences are SGHTA and FQGNSA. V lost 1 base and J lost 6; bases outside the gene matches: 2. This CDR3 is 14 amino acids long. The CDR3 region has the DNA TGTGCCAGCAGCTTAGTAGCGGGAACCAATGAGCAGTTCTTC. Translation: CASSLVAGTNEQFF.

This clone was recorded only once. The chain couples TRBV7-3 to TRBJ2-2, with 7 bases that match TRBD2. The CDR3 sequence is 17 residues long. CDR1 and CDR2 from the germline V gene are SGHTA and FQGTGA. The V and J ends lost 1 base and 6 bases, in that order; junction bases with no gene match: 11. CDR3 bases: TGTGCCAGCAGCTTAAGTTGGGAGGGGCAGACCCCCGGGGAGCTGTTTTTT. Translation: CASSLSWEGQTPGELFF. Full variable domain (outside the CDR3, taken from reference TRBV7-3 and TRBJ2-2): GAGVSQTPSNKVTEKGKYVELRCDPISGHTALYWYRQSLGQGPEFLIYFQGTGAADDSGLPNDRFFAVRPEGSVSTLKIQRTERGDSAVYLCASSLSWEGQTPGELFFGEGSRLTVL.

The chain recombines TRBV7-2 with TRBJ2-3, with 11 bases fitting TRBD2. CDR3 length: 14 amino acids. Germline assignment: CDR1 SGHTA and CDR2 FQGNSA. J was trimmed by 6 bases and V by 4 bases; bases with no gene match: 3. The CDR3 loop reads CASSSTSGVDTQYF. CDR3 DNA: TGTGCCAGCAGCTCGACTAGCGGGGTTGATACGCAGTATTTT.

The chain has TRBV28 and TRBJ2-3; TRBD2 aligns across 8 bases. Trimming at V came to 3 bases and at J to 2 bases, leaving 4 bases not matched to a gene. This CDR3 contains 15 residues. Germline values: CDR1 MDHEN, CDR2 SYDVKM. The CDR3 loop reads CASSFSSGLTDTQYF. As DNA, the CDR3 is TGTGCCAGCAGTTTTTCTAGCGGGCTCACAGATACGCAGTATTTT.

The rearrangement uses TRBV5-5 and TRBJ1-6, with D unresolved. Germline assignment: CDR1 SGHKS and CDR2 YYEKEE (reference sequence). V lost 4 bases and J lost 10, with 15 bases in between. The CDR3 runs 14 residues. The CDR3 nucleotides are TGTGCCAGCAGCCCACCAACCGCCGGGTCACCCCTCCACTTT. Translation: CASSPPTAGSPLHF.

The chain uses TRBV5-1 and TRBJ1-1; 7 bases match TRBD1. This CDR3 spans 13 amino acids. Germline V gives CDR1 SGHRS, CDR2 YFSETQ. The trim removed 5 bases at V and 3 bases at J, leaving 4 bases unmatched. The CDR3: CASSYDRDTEAFF. The CDR3 coding sequence is TGCGCCAGCAGTTATGACAGGGACACTGAAGCTTTCTTT.

V usage is TRBV7-2 and J usage is TRBJ2-1; 8 nucleotides agree with TRBD1. Unmatched junction bases numbered 12, after V lost 1 base and J lost 7 bases. Per germline, CDR1 SGHTA and CDR2 FQGNSA. The CDR3 is 17 residues long. The CDR3 DNA sequence: TGTGCCAGCAGCTTAGGTTTGCCGTGGACAGGGAGAAATGAGCAGTTCTTC. Protein: CASSLGLPWTGRNEQFF.

This chain connects TRBV9 to TRBJ2-1, with D maybe TRBD2 (6 bases). Per the germline V gene, CDR1 is SGDLS and CDR2 is YYNGEE. V gave up 0 bases and J gave up 3 bases, with 13 bases separating them. The length of the CDR3 is 16 residues. The CDR3 spells CASSVGGGVSYNEQFF. In DNA, the CDR3 is TGTGCCAGCAGCGTAGGGGGCGGGGTGAGCTACAATGAGCAGTTCTTC.

V usage is TRBV5-1 and J usage is TRBJ2-6; TRBD1 aligns across 9 bases. With 1 base clipped from V and 3 bases from J, the junction kept 5 bases outside the gene matches. This CDR3 region has 17 residues. Germline values: CDR1 SGHRS, CDR2 YFSETQ. The CDR3 coding sequence is TGCGCCAGCAGCTTGCTAGGACAGGGGAATGGGGCCAACGTCCTGACTTTC. As protein: CASSLLGQGNGANVLTF.

V usage is TRBV7-3 and J usage is TRBJ2-1; 10 bases map to TRBD2. This CDR3 has 13 amino acids. With 1 base clipped from V and 14 bases from J, the junction kept 5 bases outside the gene matches. The germline V gene encodes CDR1 SGHTA and CDR2 FQGTGA. CDR3 coding DNA: TGTGCCAGCAGCTTAAATCGCGGGACTAGCGAGTTCTTC. Translated, it gives CASSLNRGTSEFF.

The CDR3 DNA is TGCAGCGTTGCTACAGGGGTTGGCAATCAGCCCCAGCATTTT. Residues: CSVATGVGNQPQHF. The genes are TRBV29-1 and TRBJ1-5, with TRBD1 matching over 7 bases. Germline loops: CDR1 SQVTM, CDR2 ANQGSEA. CDR3 length: 14 residues. V shed 4 bases and J 2 bases; nucleotides not matched to a gene: 5.

The rearrangement links TRBV11-1 to TRBJ2-7; no definite D call. Trimming took off 4 bases at V and 3 bases at J, with 13 bases between the two ends. Looked up from germline, CDR1 is SGHAT and CDR2 is FQDESV (reference sequence). This CDR3 has 14 amino acids. The CDR3: CASSSLNELYEQYF. The CDR3, as DNA: TGTGCCAGCAGCTCTCTCAATGAGCTCTACGAGCAGTACTTC.

The gene calls are TRBV6-5 and TRBJ1-5; D perhaps matches TRBD1 (6 bases). The germline gives CDR1 MNHEY, CDR2 SVGAGI. The CDR3 is 14 amino acids. Deletions cut 0 bases from V and 7 bases from J, with 10 bases between. The CDR3 bases are TGTGCCAGCAGTTACTCGACAGGTATCCAGCCCCAGCATTTT. Translated: CASSYSTGIQPQHF.

The chain has TRBV7-2 and TRBJ2-3; 11 positions agree with TRBD2. The V and J ends lost 5 bases and 2 bases, in that order; junction bases with no gene match: 6. Germline assignment: CDR1 SGHTA and CDR2 FQGNSA. CDR3 length: 16 residues. CDR3 protein: CASSLGTSGFTDTQYF. In nucleotides, the CDR3 is TGTGCCAGCAGCCTGGGGACTAGCGGTTTCACAGATACGCAGTATTTT.

The chain couples TRBV6-5 to TRBJ2-7; 8 bases align to TRBD1. The J segment lost 5 bases and the V segment lost 2 bases, leaving 8 bases of the junction unmatched. Germline loops: CDR1 MNHEY, CDR2 SVGAGI. The CDR3 is made up of 15 amino acids. The CDR3 nucleotides read TGTGCCAGCAGTTACCCCGGACAGGGAAAGGACGAGCAGTACTTC. Translation gives CASSYPGQGKDEQYF.